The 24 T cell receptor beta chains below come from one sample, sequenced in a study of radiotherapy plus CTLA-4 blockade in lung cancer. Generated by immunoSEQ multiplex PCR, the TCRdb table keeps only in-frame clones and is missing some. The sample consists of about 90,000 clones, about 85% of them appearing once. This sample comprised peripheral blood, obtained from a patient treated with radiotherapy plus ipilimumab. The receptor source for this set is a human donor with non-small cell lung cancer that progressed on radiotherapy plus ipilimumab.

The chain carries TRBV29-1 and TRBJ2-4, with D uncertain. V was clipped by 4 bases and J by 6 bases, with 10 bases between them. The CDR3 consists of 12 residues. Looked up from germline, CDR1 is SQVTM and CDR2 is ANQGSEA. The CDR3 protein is CSVVASLNIQYF. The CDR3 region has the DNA TGCAGCGTTGTGGCCAGTTTAAACATTCAGTACTTC.

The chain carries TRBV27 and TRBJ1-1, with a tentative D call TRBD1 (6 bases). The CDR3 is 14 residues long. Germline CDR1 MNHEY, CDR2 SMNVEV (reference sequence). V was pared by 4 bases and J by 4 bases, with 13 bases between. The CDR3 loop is CASSSLGGVTEAFF. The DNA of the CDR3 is TGTGCCAGCAGTTCACTGGGGGGCGTCACTGAAGCTTTCTTT.

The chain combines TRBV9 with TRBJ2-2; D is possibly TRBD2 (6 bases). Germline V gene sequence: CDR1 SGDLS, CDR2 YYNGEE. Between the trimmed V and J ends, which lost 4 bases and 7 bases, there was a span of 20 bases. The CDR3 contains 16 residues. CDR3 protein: CASSPSMGGLGGELFF. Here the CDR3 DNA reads TGTGCCAGCAGCCCCAGCATGGGGGGTTTGGGCGGGGAGCTGTTTTTT.

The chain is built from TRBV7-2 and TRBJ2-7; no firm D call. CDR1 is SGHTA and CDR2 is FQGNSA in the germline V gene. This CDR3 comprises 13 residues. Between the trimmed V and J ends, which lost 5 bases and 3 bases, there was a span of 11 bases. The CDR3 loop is CASSPGSYYEQYF. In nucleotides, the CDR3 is TGTGCCAGCAGCCCCGGGTCCTACTACGAGCAGTACTTC.

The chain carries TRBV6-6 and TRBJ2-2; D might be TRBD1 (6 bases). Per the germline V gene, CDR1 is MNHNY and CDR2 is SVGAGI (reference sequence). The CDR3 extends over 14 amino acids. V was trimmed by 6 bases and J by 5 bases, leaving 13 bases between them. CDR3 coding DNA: TGTGCCAGCAGACCCGGACAGTTTACCGGGGAGCTGTTTTTT. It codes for CASRPGQFTGELFF.

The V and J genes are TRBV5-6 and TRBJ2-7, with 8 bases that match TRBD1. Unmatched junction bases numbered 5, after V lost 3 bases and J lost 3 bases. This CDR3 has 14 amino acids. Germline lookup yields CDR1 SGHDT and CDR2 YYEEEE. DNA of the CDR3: TGTGCCAGCAGCTGGACAGGGCACGACTACGAGCAGTACTTC. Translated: CASSWTGHDYEQYF.

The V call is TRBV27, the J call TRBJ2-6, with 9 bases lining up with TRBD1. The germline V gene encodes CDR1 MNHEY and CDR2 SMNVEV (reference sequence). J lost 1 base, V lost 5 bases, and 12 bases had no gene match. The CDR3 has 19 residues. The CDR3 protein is CASSQDNRGQGSGANVLTF. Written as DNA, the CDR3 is TGTGCCAGCAGTCAAGATAACAGGGGGCAAGGATCTGGGGCCAACGTCCTGACTTTC.

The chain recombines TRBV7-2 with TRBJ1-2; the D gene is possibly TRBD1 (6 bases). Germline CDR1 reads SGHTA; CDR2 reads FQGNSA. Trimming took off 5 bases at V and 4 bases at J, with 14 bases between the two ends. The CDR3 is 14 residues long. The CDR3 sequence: CASSPVGGTYGYTF. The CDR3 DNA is TGTGCCAGCAGCCCAGTAGGGGGAACCTATGGCTACACCTTC.

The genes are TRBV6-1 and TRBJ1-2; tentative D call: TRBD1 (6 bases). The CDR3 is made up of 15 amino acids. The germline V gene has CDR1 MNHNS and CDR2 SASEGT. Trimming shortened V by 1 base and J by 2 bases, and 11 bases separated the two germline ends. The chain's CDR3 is CASSEEGGGNYGYTF. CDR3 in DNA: TGTGCCAGCAGTGAAGAGGGGGGCGGAAACTATGGCTACACCTTC.

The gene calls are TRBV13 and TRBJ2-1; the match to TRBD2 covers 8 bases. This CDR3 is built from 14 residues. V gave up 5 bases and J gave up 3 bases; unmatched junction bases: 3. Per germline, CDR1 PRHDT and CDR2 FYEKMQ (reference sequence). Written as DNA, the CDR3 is TGTGCCAGCAGCCTCGGGGGGGGCTACAATGAGCAGTTCTTC. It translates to CASSLGGGYNEQFF. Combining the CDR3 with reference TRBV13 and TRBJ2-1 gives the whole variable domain AAGVIQSPRHLIKEKRETATLKCYPIPRHDTVYWYQQGPGQDPQFLISFYEKMQSDKGSIPDRFSAQQFSDYHSELNMSSLELGDSALYFCASSLGGGYNEQFFGPGTRLTVL.

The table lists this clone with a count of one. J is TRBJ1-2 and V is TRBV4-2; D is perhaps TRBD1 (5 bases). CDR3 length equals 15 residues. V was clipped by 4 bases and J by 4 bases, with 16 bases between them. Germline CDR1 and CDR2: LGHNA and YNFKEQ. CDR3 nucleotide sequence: TGTGCCAGCAGCCCCTCAAAAGGGGTTATCTATGGCTACACCTTC. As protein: CASSPSKGVIYGYTF.

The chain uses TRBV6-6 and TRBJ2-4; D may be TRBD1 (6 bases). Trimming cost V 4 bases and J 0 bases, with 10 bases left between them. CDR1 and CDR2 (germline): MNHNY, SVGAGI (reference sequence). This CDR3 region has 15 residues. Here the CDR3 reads CASSWDNLAKNIQYF. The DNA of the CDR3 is TGTGCCAGCAGTTGGGACAATCTAGCCAAAAACATTCAGTACTTC.

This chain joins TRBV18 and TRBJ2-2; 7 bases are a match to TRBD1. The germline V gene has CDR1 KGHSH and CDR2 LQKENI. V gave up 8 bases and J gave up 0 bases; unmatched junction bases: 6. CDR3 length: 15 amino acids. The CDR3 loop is CASARQGANTGELFF. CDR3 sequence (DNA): TGTGCCAGCGCACGACAGGGTGCGAACACCGGGGAGCTGTTTTTT.

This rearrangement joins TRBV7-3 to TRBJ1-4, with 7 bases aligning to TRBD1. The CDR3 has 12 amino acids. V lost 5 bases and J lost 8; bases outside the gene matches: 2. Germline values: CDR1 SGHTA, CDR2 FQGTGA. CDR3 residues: CASSPDREKLFF. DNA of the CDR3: TGTGCCAGCAGCCCGGACAGGGAAAAACTGTTTTTT.

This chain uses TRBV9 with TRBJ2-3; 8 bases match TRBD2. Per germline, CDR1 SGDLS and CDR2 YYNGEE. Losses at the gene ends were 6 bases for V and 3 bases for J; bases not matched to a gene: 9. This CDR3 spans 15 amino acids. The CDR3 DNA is TGTGCCAGCACGGCCCTAGCGGGTTGGACAGATACGCAGTATTTT. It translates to CASTALAGWTDTQYF.

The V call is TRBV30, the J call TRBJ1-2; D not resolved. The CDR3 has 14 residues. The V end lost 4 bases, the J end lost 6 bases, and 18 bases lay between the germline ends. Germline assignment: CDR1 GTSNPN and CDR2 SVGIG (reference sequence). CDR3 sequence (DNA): TGTGCCTGGAACATTCAGCCCACTGGGGATGGCTACACCTTC. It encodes CAWNIQPTGDGYTF.

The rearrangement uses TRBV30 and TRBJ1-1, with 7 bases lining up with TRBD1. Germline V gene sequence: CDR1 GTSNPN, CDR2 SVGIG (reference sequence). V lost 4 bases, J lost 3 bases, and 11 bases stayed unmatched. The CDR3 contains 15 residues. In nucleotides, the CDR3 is TGTGCCTGGACGTTTGAGGACAGGCGGTACACTGAAGCTTTCTTT. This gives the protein CAWTFEDRRYTEAFF.

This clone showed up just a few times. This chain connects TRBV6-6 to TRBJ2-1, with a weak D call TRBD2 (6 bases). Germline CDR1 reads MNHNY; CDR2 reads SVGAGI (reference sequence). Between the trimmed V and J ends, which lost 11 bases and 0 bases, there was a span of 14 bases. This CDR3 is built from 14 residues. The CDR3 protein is CASGEASSYNEQFF. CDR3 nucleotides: TGTGCCTCGGGGGAGGCTAGCTCCTACAATGAGCAGTTCTTC.

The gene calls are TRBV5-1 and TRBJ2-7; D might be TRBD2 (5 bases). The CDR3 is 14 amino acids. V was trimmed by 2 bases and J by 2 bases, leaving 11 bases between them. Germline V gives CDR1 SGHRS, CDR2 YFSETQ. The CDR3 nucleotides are TGCGCCAGCAGCTTAAGAGACGGGGCCTACGAGCAGTACTTC. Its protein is CASSLRDGAYEQYF.

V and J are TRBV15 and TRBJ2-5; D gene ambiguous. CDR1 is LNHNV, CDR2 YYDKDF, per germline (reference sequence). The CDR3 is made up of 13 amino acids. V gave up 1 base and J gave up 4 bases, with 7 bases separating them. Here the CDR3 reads CATSRGAAETQYF. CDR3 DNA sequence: TGTGCCACCAGCAGAGGGGCAGCAGAGACCCAGTACTTC.

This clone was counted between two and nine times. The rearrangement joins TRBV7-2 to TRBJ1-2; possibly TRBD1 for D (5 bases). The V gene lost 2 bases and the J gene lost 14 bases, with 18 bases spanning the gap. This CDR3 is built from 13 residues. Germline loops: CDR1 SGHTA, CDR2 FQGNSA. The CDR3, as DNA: TGTGCCAGCAGCTTAAATTGGGGCAGCGTTGAAACCTTC. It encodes CASSLNWGSVETF.

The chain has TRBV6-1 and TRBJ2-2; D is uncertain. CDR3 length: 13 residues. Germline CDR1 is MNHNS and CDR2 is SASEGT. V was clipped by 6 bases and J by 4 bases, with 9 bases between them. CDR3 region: CASRAHSTGELFF. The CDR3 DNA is TGTGCCAGCAGGGCCCACTCCACCGGGGAGCTGTTTTTT.

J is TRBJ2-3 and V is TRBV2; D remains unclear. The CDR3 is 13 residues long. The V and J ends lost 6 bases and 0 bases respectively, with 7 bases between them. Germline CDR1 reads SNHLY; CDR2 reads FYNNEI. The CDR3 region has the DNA TGTGCCAGCAGCGGCCAAAGCACAGATACGCAGTATTTT. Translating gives CASSGQSTDTQYF. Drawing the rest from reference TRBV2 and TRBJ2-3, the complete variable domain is EPEVTQTPSHQVTQMGQEVILRCVPISNHLYFYWYRQILGQKVEFLVSFYNNEISEKSEIFDDQFSVERPDGSNFTLKIRSTKLEDSAMYFCASSGQSTDTQYFGPGTRLTVL.

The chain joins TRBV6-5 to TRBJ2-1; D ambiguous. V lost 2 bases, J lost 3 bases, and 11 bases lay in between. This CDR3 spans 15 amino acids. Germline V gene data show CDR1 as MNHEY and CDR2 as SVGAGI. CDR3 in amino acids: CASSYRSSNYNEQFF. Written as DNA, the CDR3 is TGTGCCAGCAGTTACCGCTCGAGTAACTACAATGAGCAGTTCTTC.